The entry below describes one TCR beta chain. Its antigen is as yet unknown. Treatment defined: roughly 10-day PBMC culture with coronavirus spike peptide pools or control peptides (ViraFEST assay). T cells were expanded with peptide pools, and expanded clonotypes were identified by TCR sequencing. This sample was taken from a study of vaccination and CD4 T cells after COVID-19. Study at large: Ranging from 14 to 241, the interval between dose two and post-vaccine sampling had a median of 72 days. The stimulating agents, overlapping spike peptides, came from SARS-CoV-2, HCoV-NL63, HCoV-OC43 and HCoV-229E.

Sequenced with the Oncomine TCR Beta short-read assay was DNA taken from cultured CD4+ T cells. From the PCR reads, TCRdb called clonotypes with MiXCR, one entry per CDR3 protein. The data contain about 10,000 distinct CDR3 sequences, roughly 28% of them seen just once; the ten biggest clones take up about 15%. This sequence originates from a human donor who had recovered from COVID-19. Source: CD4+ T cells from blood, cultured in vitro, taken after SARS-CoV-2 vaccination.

CDR3 region: CASSLGGTSSETQYF. CDR3 nucleotides: TGCGCCAGCAGCTTGGGGGGGACCTCGTCGGAGACCCAGTACTTC. This chain connects TRBV5-1 to TRBJ2-5; D could derive from TRBD1 or TRBD2 (5 bases each). Trimming pared 0 bases from V and 5 bases from J, leaving 14 bases between. Germline V gene sequence: CDR1 SGHRS, CDR2 YFSETQ. CDR3 size: 15 residues.